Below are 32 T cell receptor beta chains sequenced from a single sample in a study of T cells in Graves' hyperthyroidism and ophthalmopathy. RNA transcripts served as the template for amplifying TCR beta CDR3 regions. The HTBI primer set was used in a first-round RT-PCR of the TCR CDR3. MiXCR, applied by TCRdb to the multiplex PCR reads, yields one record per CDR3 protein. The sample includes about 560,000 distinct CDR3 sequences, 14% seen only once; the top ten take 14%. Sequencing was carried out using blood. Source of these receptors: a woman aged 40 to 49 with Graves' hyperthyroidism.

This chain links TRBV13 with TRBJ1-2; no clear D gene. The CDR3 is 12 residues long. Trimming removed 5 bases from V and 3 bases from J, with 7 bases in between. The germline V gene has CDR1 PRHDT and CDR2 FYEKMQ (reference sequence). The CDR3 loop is CASSGGHYGYTF. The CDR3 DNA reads TGTGCCAGCAGCGGAGGGCACTATGGCTACACCTTC. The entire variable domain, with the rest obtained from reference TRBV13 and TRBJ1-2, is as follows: AAGVIQSPRHLIKEKRETATLKCYPIPRHDTVYWYQQGPGQDPQFLISFYEKMQSDKGSIPDRFSAQQFSDYHSELNMSSLELGDSALYFCASSGGHYGYTFGSGTRLTVV.

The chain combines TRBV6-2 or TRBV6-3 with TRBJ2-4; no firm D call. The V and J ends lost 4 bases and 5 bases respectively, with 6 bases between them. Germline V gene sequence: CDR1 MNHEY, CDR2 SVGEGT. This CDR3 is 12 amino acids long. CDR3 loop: CASSSIENIQYF. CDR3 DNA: TGTGCCAGCAGTTCGATAGAAAACATTCAGTACTTC.

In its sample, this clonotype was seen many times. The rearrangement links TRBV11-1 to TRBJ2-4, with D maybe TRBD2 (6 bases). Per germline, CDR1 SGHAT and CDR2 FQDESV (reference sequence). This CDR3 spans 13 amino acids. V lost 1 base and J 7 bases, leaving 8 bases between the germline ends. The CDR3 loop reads CASSLGLGNIQYF. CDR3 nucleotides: TGTGCCAGCAGCTTAGGACTAGGGAACATTCAGTACTTC.

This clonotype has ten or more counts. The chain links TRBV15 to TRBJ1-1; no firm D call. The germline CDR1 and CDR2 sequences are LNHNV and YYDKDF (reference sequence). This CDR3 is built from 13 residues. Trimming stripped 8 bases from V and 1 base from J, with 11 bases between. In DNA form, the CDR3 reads TGTGCCACCTCCCACGCGGGGAACACTGAAGCTTTCTTT. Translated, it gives CATSHAGNTEAFF.

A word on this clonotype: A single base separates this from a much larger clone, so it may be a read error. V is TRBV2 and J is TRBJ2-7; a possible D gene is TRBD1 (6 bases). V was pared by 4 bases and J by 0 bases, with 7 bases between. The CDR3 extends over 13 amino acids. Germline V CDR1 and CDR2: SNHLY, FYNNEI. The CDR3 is CASSGTVSYEQYF. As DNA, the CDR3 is TGTGCCAGCAGTGGGACAGTCTCCTACGAGCAGTACTTC.

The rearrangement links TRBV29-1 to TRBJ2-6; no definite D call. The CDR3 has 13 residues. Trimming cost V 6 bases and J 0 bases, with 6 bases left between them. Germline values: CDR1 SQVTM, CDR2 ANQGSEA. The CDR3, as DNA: TGCAGCGTCCAACCCTCTGGGGCCAACGTCCTGACTTTC. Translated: CSVQPSGANVLTF.

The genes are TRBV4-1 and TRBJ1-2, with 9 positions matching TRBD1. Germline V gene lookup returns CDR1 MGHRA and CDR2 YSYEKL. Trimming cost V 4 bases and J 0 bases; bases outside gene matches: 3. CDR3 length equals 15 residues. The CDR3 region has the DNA TGCGCCAGCAGCCCGGACAGGGGAGCTAACTATGGCTACACCTTC. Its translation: CASSPDRGANYGYTF.

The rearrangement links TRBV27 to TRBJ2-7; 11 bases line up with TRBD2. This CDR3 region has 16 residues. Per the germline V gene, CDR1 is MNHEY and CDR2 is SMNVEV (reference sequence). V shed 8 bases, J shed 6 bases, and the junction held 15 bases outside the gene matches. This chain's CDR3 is CASCPGLAGGRGEQYF. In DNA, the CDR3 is TGTGCCAGCTGTCCGGGGCTAGCGGGAGGTCGCGGCGAGCAGTACTTC.

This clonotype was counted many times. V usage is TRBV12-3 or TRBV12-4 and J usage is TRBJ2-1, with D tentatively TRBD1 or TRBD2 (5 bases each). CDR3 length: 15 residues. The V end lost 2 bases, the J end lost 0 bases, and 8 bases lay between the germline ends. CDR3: CASSLRDDSYNEQFF. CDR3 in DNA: TGTGCCAGCAGTTTAAGGGACGACTCCTACAATGAGCAGTTCTTC.

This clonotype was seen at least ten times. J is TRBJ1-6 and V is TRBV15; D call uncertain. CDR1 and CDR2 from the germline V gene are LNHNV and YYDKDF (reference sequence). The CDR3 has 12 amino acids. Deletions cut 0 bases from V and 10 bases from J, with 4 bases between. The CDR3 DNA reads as TGTGCCACCAGCAGAGAGCGATCACCCCTCCACTTT. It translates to CATSRERSPLHF.

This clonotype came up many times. CDR3 amino acids: CASSTDYGYTF. The CDR3 bases are TGTGCCAGCAGCACCGACTATGGCTACACCTTC. The chain employs TRBV7-9 and TRBJ1-2, with unresolved D. V was clipped by 5 bases and J by 3 bases, with 4 bases between them. This CDR3 spans 11 amino acids. Germline CDR1 and CDR2: SEHNR and FQNEAQ (reference sequence). Supplemented by reference TRBV7-9 and TRBJ1-2, the full variable domain reads DTGVSQNPRHKITKRGQNVTFRCDPISEHNRLYWYRQTLGQGPEFLTYFQNEAQLEKSRLLSDRFSAERPKGSFSTLEIQRTEQGDSAMYLCASSTDYGYTFGSGTRLTVV.

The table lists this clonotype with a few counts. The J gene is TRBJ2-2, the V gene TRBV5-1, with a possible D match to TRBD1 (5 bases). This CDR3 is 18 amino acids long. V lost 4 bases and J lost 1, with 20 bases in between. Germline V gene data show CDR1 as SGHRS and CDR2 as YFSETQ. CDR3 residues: CASSPVVEKGMNTGELFF. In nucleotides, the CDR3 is TGCGCCAGCAGCCCTGTAGTTGAAAAGGGGATGAACACCGGGGAGCTGTTTTTT.

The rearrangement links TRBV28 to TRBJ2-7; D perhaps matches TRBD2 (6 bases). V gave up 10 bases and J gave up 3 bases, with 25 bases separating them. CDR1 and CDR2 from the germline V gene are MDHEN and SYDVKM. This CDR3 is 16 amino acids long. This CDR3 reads CATSPLGPGGYYEQYF. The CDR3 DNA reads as TGTGCCACCTCACCATTGGGGCCTGGGGGGTACTACGAGCAGTACTTC. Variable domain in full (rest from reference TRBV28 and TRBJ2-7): DVKVTQSSRYLVKRTGEKVFLECVQDMDHENMFWYRQDPGLGLRLIYFSYDVKMKEKGDIPEGYSVSREKKERFSLILESASTNQTSMYLCATSPLGPGGYYEQYFGPGTRLTVT.

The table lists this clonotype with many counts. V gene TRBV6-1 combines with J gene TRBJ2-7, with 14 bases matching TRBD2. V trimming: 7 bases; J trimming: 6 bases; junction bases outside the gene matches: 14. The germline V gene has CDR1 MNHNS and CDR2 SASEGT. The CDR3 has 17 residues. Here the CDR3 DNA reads TGTGCCAGCACTCTAGGGACTAGCGGGAGTCTTCCGGGCGAGCAGTACTTC. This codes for CASTLGTSGSLPGEQYF.

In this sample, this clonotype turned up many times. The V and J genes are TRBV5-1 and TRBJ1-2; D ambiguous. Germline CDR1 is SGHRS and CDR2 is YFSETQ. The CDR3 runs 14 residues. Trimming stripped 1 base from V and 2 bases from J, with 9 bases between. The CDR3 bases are TGCGCCAGCAGCTTGACAGAGCCAAACTATGGCTACACCTTC. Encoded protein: CASSLTEPNYGYTF.

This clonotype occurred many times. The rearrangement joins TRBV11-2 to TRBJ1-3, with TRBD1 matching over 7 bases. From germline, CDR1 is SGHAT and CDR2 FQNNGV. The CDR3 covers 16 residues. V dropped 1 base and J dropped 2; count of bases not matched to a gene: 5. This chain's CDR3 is CASSLGTGGAGNTIYF. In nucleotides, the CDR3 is TGTGCCAGCAGCTTAGGGACAGGTGGGGCTGGAAACACCATATATTTT.

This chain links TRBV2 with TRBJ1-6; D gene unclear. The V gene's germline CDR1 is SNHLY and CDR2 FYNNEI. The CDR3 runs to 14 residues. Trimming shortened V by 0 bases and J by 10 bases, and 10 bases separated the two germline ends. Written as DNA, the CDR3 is TGTGCCAGCAGTGAAGCCGGTAGAAACTCACCCCTCCACTTT. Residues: CASSEAGRNSPLHF.

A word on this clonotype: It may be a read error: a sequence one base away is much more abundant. The CDR3 protein is CTTSKTTGVYEQYF. The CDR3 DNA reads as TGTACCACCAGCAAAACCACAGGGGTCTACGAGCAGTACTTC. The genes are TRBV15 and TRBJ2-7; 7 bases map to TRBD1. This CDR3 spans 14 amino acids. From germline, CDR1 is LNHNV and CDR2 YYDKDF (reference sequence).

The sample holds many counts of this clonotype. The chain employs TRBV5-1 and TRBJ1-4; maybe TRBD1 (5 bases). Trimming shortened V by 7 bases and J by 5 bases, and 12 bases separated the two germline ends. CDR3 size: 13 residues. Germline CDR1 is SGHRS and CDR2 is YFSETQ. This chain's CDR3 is CASRGTENEKLFF. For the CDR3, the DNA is TGCGCCAGCCGAGGGACGGAAAATGAAAAACTGTTTTTT.

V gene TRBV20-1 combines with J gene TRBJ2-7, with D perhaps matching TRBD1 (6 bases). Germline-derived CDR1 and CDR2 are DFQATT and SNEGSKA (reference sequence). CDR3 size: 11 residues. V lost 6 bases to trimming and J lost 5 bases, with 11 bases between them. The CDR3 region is CSAPGVNEQYF. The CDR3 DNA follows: TGCAGTGCGCCAGGGGTCAACGAGCAGTACTTC.

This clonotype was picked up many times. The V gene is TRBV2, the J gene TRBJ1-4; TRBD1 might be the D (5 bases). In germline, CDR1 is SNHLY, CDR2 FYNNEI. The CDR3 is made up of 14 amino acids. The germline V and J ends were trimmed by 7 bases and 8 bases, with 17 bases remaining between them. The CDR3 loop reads CASTLRGREEKLFF. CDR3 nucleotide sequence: TGTGCCAGCACCCTAAGGGGCAGGGAAGAAAAACTGTTTTTT.

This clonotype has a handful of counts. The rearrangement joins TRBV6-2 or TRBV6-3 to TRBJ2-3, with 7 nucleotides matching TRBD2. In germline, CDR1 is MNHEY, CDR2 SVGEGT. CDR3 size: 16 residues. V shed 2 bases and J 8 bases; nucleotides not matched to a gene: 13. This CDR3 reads CASSYTGTTGGGTQYF. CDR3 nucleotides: TGTGCCAGCAGTTACACTGGGACTACCGGTGGAGGTACGCAGTATTTT.

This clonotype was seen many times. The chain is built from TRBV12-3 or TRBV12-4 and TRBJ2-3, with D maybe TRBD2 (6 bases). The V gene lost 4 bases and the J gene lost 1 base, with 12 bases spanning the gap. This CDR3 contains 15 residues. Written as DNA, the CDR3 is TGTGCCAGCAGTTCCCGGGACTCTCGCACAGATACGCAGTATTTT. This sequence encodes CASSSRDSRTDTQYF.

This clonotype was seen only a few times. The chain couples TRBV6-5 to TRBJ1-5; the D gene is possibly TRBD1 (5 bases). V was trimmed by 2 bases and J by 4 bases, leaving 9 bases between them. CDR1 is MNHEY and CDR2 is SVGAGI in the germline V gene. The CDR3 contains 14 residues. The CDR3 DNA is TGTGCCAGCAGTTACCCGGGGGGAAATCAGCCCCAGCATTTT. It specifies CASSYPGGNQPQHF.

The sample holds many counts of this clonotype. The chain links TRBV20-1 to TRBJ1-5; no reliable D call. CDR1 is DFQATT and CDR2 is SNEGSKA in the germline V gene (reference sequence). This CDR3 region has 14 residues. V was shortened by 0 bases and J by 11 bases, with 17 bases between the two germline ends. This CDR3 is CSAREPPIGLAQHF. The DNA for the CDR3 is TGCAGTGCTAGAGAGCCTCCGATTGGGCTCGCCCAGCATTTT.

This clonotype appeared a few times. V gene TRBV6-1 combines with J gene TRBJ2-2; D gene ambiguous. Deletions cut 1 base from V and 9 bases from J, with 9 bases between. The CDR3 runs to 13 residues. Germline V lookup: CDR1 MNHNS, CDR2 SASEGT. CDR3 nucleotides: TGTGCCAGCAGTGAAGTTGGAGTCCGGGAGCTGTTTTTT. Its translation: CASSEVGVRELFF.

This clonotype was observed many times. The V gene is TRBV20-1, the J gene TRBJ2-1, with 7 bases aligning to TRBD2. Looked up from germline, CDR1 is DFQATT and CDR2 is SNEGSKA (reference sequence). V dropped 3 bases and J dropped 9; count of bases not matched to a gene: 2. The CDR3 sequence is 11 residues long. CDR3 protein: CSASSGFEQFF. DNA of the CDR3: TGCAGTGCTAGTAGCGGGTTTGAGCAGTTCTTC.

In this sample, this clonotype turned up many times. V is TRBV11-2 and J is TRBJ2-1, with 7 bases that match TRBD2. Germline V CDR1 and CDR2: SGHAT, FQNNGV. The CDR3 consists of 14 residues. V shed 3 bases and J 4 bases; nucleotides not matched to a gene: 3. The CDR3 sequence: CASSFSGLYNEQFF. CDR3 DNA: TGTGCCAGCAGCTTTAGCGGGCTGTACAATGAGCAGTTCTTC.

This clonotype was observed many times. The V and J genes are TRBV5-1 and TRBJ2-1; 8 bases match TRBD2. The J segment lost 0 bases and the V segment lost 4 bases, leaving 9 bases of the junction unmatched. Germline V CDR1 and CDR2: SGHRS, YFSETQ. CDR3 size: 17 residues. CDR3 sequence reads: CASSPGLVPSSYNEQFF. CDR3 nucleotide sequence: TGCGCCAGCAGCCCGGGACTAGTTCCCAGCTCCTACAATGAGCAGTTCTTC.

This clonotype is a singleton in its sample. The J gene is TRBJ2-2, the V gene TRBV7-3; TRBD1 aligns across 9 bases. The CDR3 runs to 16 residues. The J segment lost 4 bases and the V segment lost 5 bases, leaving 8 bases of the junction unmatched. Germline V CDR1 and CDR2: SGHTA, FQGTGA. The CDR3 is CASSHAGTGSTGELFF. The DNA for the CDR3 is TGTGCCAGCAGCCACGCGGGGACAGGGAGCACCGGGGAGCTGTTTTTT.

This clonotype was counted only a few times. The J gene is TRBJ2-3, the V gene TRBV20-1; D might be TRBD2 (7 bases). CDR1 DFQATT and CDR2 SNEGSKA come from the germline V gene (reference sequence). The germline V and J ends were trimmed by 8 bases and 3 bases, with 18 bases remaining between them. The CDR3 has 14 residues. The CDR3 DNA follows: TGCAGTACGGTGGGGGGGGGCAGGACAGATACGCAGTATTTT. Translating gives CSTVGGGRTDTQYF.

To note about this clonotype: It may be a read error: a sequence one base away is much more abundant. The CDR3 sequence: CASRDIADSSGNTIYF. In nucleotides, the CDR3 is TGTGCCAGCCGGGATATCGCCGACAGCTCTGGAAACACCATATATTTT. The rearrangement uses TRBV3-1 and TRBJ1-3, with D perhaps TRBD1 (5 bases). Per the germline V gene, CDR1 is LGHDT and CDR2 is YNNKEL (reference sequence). This CDR3 is built from 16 residues. Trimming took off 8 bases at V and 0 bases at J, with 17 bases between the two ends.